Below are 16 T cell receptor beta chains sequenced from a single sample in a study of blood T cell repertoires in COVID-19. Sequencing used immunoSEQ multiplex PCR; TCRdb keeps in-frame clones, though not all of them. The repertoire holds about 300,000 clones, around four fifths seen once, with roughly 1.3% in the top ten. The sample comprised peripheral blood. These receptors were taken from a woman aged 45-59 years with acute or convalescent COVID-19.

The chain uses TRBV30 and TRBJ2-5; 9 bases align to TRBD2. The germline CDR1 and CDR2 sequences are GTSNPN and SVGIG (reference sequence). The CDR3 contains 17 residues. With 5 bases clipped from V and 1 base from J, the junction kept 14 bases outside the gene matches. CDR3 DNA: TGTGCCTGGGCTTCCTACCGGCGGGGGGGGATCCAAGAGACCCAGTACTTC. Translation gives CAWASYRRGGIQETQYF.

This clone came up once. The chain combines TRBV12-3 or TRBV12-4 with TRBJ1-1, with D unclear. The CDR3 runs to 13 residues. The V and J ends lost 2 bases and 4 bases respectively, with 8 bases between them. CDR3 protein: CASSLSGPTEAFF. The CDR3 nucleotides are TGTGCCAGCAGTTTATCAGGTCCCACTGAAGCTTTCTTT.

The chain uses TRBV2 and TRBJ2-2; 9 nucleotides line up with TRBD1. The CDR3 length is 16 residues. Germline loops: CDR1 SNHLY, CDR2 FYNNEI. V dropped 2 bases and J dropped 6; count of bases not matched to a gene: 7. This CDR3 is CASSELGTGISGELFF. The CDR3 DNA follows: TGTGCCAGCAGTGAACTAGGGACAGGGATCTCCGGGGAGCTGTTTTTT.

The chain links TRBV27 to TRBJ1-1; D call uncertain. V lost 4 bases, J lost 0 bases, and 9 bases lay in between. Germline V gene data show CDR1 as MNHEY and CDR2 as SMNVEV (reference sequence). This CDR3 spans 14 amino acids. The CDR3 sequence: CASSSRVVNTEAFF. The DNA for the CDR3 is TGTGCCAGCAGTTCACGGGTCGTGAACACTGAAGCTTTCTTT.

This clone was recorded at least ten times. The chain joins TRBV9 to TRBJ1-2; possibly TRBD1 for D (6 bases). Germline V gives CDR1 SGDLS, CDR2 YYNGEE. Trimming shortened V by 0 bases and J by 8 bases, and 20 bases separated the two germline ends. The CDR3 covers 16 residues. The CDR3 nucleotides are TGTGCCAGCAGCGTAGGAGAAATTCGGGGGGCGCGAGGCTACACCTTC. It yields the protein CASSVGEIRGARGYTF.

This chain links TRBV7-2 with TRBJ2-5, with D tentatively TRBD2 (6 bases). CDR3 size: 15 residues. Trimming cost V 6 bases and J 2 bases, with 16 bases left between them. The germline V gene has CDR1 SGHTA and CDR2 FQGNSA. The CDR3 coding sequence is TGTGCCAGCAGTCGGGACTCCCGAGGTCAAGAGACCCAGTACTTC. It specifies CASSRDSRGQETQYF.

J is TRBJ2-6 and V is TRBV9; 8 bases fit TRBD1. The CDR3 consists of 19 residues. J was trimmed by 0 bases and V by 0 bases; bases with no gene match: 8. The germline CDR1 and CDR2 sequences are SGDLS and YYNGEE. The CDR3 region has the DNA TGTGCCAGCAGCGTAGGGTTGGGACAGGTAGGCTCTGGGGCCAACGTCCTGACTTTC. It encodes CASSVGLGQVGSGANVLTF.

The V call is TRBV4-1, the J call TRBJ2-1; 14 nucleotides line up with TRBD2. The CDR3 consists of 19 residues. The V and J ends lost 1 base and 5 bases, in that order; junction bases with no gene match: 10. The germline gives CDR1 MGHRA, CDR2 YSYEKL. The DNA of the CDR3 is TGCGCCAGCAGCCAAGCGGAGACTAGCGGGGGGGCCGCCAACAATGAGCAGTTCTTC. Its translation is CASSQAETSGGAANNEQFF.

The chain uses TRBV30 and TRBJ1-1; D might be TRBD1 (6 bases). Between the trimmed V and J ends, which lost 8 bases and 3 bases, there was a span of 25 bases. This CDR3 contains 16 residues. Germline V CDR1 and CDR2: GTSNPN, SVGIG (reference sequence). The DNA for the CDR3 is TGTGCCGCTCACAGGGCAGGCCCGCGCATCGACACTGAAGCTTTCTTT. Its protein product is CAAHRAGPRIDTEAFF.

On this clone: This CDR3 is also generated by other DNA sequences in the sample. The rearrangement joins TRBV29-1 to TRBJ1-3; D perhaps matches TRBD1 (5 bases). The germline gives CDR1 SQVTM, CDR2 ANQGSEA. Trimming took off 6 bases at V and 0 bases at J, with 9 bases between the two ends. This CDR3 has 13 amino acids. The CDR3 sequence is CSVTGSSGNTIYF. The CDR3 DNA reads as TGCAGCGTAACAGGTTCCTCTGGAAACACCATATATTTT.

The chain uses TRBV27 and TRBJ2-7, with 8 bases matching TRBD2. This CDR3 comprises 15 residues. Germline lookup yields CDR1 MNHEY and CDR2 SMNVEV (reference sequence). J gave up 5 bases and V 6 bases, and 12 bases lay outside the gene matches. CDR3 sequence (DNA): TGTGCCAGCAGGCCTACACCCGGGAGGGTTCACGAGCAGTACGTC. Its protein product is CASRPTPGRVHEQYV.

V is TRBV28 and J is TRBJ2-1; 9 bases match TRBD1. The ends lost 3 bases at V and 7 bases at J; junction bases unmatched: 13. Germline loops: CDR1 MDHEN, CDR2 SYDVKM. This CDR3 is 17 amino acids long. The CDR3 DNA reads TGTGCCAGCAGTTTCGTTAATCCGGGACAGGGACGTAATGAGCAGTTCTTC. Its translation is CASSFVNPGQGRNEQFF.

J is TRBJ2-1 and V is TRBV24-1, with 9 bases lining up with TRBD1. There are 13 residues in the CDR3. Germline trimming cut 9 bases from V and 8 bases from J; bases unmatched to any gene: 7. Germline CDR1 reads KGHDR; CDR2 reads SFDVKD. CDR3 sequence: CATGRTGEDEQFF. CDR3 DNA: TGTGCCACCGGACGGACAGGGGAAGATGAGCAGTTCTTC.

This chain links TRBV7-9 with TRBJ2-5; D unresolved. CDR3 length: 14 amino acids. The germline gives CDR1 SEHNR, CDR2 FQNEAQ (reference sequence). Trimming stripped 0 bases from V and 4 bases from J, with 9 bases between. The CDR3 DNA reads as TGTGCCAGCAGCTTAGCGAGTTCCGGAGAGACCCAGTACTTC. Its protein is CASSLASSGETQYF. Variable domain in full (rest from reference TRBV7-9 and TRBJ2-5): DTGVSQNPRHKITKRGQNVTFRCDPISEHNRLYWYRQTLGQGPEFLTYFQNEAQLEKSRLLSDRFSAERPKGSFSTLEIQRTEQGDSAMYLCASSLASSGETQYFGPGTRLLVL.

This clone was found once. V gene TRBV9 combines with J gene TRBJ2-1, with TRBD2 as a possible D gene (5 bases). The CDR3 is made up of 14 amino acids. CDR1 and CDR2 (germline): SGDLS, YYNGEE. V was shortened by 2 bases and J by 4 bases, with 10 bases between the two germline ends. The CDR3 bases are TGTGCCAGCAGCGTTGGACTGGATTACAATGAGCAGTTCTTC. It yields the protein CASSVGLDYNEQFF. The full variable domain, in which reference TRBV9 and TRBJ2-1 provide the parts outside the CDR3, is DSGVTQTPKHLITATGQRVTLRCSPRSGDLSVYWYQQSLDQGLQFLIQYYNGEERAKGNILERFSAQQFPDLHSELNLSSLELGDSALYFCASSVGLDYNEQFFGPGTRLTVL.

This rearrangement joins TRBV5-6 to TRBJ2-3, with a weak D call TRBD2 (6 bases). This CDR3 has 14 amino acids. Trimming took 1 base from V and 6 from J, leaving 12 bases between them. Looked up from germline, CDR1 is SGHDT and CDR2 is YYEEEE. CDR3 DNA sequence: TGTGCCAGCAGCTTGAGGGGAGGTGTCGATACGCAGTATTTT. Translated: CASSLRGGVDTQYF.